This TCR beta chain was identified in a study of beta chain features in type 1 diabetes. Every bit of the isolated RNA underwent reverse transcription, so sequencing read expressed TCRB transcripts. Sequencing was performed with immunoSEQ multiplex PCR; in TCRdb, only in-frame clones are kept and a portion is missing. The table has 250,000 to 350,000 clones, around 15% seen once. CDR1 and CDR2 from the germline V gene are SGHDT and YYEEEE. Trimming took 5 bases from V and 2 from J; bases not matched to a gene: 7. This CDR3 contains 15 residues. Only a few counts were recorded for this clone. Its target is unknown. There was one heparinised blood draw per donor, averaging around 0.11 L. Study-level points and caveats: The analysis here could not establish whether HLA type shapes TCRB rearrangement. The naive, central memory and Treg TCRB repertoires looked more alike in patients than they did in healthy donors.

Sample: central memory CD4+ T cells from blood. The clonotype originates from a man aged 30-40 years in good health. The rearrangement joins TRBV5-6 to TRBJ2-1; 7 bases agree with TRBD2. The CDR3 DNA follows: TGTGCCAGCAGAATCGGCGGGAGTCCCTACAATGAGCAGTTCTTC. Its protein is CASRIGGSPYNEQFF.